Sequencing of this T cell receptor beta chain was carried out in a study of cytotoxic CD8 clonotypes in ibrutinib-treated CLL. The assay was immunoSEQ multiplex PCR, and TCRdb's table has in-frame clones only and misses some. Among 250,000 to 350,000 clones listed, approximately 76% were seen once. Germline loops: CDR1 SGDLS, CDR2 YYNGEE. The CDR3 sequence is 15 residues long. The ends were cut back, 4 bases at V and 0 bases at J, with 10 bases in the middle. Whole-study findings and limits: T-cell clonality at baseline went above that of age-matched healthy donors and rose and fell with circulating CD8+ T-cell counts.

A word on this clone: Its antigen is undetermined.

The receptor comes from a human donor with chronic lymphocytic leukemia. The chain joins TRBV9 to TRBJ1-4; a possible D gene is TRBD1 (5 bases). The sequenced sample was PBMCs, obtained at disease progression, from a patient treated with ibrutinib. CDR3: CASSLRGATNEKLFF. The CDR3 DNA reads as TGTGCCAGCAGCCTTCGGGGGGCAACTAATGAAAAACTGTTTTTT. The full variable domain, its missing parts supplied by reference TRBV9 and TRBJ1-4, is DSGVTQTPKHLITATGQRVTLRCSPRSGDLSVYWYQQSLDQGLQFLIQYYNGEERAKGNILERFSAQQFPDLHSELNLSSLELGDSALYFCASSLRGATNEKLFFGSGTQLSVL.